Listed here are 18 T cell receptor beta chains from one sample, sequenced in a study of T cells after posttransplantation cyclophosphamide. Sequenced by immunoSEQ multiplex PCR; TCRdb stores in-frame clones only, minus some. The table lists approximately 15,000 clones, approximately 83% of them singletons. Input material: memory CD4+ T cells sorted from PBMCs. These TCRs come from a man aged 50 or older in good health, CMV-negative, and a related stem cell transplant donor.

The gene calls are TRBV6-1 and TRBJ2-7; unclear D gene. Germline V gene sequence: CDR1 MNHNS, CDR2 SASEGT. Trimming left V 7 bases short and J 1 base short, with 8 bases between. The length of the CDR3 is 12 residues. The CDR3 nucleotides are TGTGCCAGCATTACGGGTTCCTACGAGCAGTACTTC. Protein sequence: CASITGSYEQYF.

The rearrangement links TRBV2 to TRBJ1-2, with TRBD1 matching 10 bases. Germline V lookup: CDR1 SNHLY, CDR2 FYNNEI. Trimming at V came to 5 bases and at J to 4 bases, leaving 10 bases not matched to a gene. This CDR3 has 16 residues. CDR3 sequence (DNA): TGTGCCAGCAGTAAAACCCCCGGGACAGGGGTCTATGGCTACACCTTC. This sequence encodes CASSKTPGTGVYGYTF.

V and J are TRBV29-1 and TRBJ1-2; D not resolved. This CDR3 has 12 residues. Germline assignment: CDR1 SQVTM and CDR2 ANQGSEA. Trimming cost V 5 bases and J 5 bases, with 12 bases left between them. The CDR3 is CSVSHPGYGYTF. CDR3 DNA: TGCAGCGTTTCACACCCCGGGTATGGCTACACCTTC.

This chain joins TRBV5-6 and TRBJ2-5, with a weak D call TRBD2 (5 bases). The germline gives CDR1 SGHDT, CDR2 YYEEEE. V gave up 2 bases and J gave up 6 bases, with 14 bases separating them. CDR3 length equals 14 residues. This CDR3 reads CASSLSGGVQTQYF. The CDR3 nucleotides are TGTGCCAGCAGCTTAAGCGGTGGGGTGCAGACCCAGTACTTC.

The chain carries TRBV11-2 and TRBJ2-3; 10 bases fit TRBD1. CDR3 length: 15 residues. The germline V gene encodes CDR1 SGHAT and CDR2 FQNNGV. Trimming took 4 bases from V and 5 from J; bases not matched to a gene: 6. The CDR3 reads CASSSLDRGQDTQYF. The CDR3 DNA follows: TGTGCCAGCAGCTCCTTAGACAGGGGGCAAGATACGCAGTATTTT.

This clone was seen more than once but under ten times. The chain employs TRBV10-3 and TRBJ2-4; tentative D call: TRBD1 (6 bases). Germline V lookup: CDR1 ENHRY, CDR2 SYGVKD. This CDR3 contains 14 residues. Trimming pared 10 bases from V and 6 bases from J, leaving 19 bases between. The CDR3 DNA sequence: TGTGCCACTCAAGAGGGACACACAGGAAACATTCAGTACTTC. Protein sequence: CATQEGHTGNIQYF.

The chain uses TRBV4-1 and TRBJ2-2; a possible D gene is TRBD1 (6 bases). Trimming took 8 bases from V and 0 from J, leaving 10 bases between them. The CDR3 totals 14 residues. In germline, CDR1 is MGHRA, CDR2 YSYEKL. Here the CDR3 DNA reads TGCGCCAGCGCCGGACAGCCGAACACCGGGGAGCTGTTTTTT. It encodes CASAGQPNTGELFF.

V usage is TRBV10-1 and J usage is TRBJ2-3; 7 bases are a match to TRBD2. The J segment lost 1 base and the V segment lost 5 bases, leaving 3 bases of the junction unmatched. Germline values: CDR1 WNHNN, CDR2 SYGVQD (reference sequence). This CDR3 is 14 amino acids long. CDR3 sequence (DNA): TGCGCCAGCAGTCGAACTAGCGGCACAGATACGCAGTATTTT. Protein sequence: CASSRTSGTDTQYF.

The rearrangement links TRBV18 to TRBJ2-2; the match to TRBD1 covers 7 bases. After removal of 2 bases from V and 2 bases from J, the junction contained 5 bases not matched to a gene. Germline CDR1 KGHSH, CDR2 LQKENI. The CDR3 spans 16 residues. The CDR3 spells CASSPTQGYNTGELFF. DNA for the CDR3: TGTGCCAGCTCACCAACACAGGGGTATAACACCGGGGAGCTGTTTTTT.

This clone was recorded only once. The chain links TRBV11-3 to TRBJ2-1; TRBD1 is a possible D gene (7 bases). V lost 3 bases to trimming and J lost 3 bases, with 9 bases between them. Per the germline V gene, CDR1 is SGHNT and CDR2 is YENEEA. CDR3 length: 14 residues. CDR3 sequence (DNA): TGTGCCAGCAGCTTGCAGGGGGGCTACAATGAGCAGTTCTTC. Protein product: CASSLQGGYNEQFF.

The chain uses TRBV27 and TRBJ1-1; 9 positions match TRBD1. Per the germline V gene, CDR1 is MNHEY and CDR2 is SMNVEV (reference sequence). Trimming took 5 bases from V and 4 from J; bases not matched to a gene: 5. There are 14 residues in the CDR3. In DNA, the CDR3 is TGTGCCAGCAGTGGGACAGGGCTCGGCACTGAAGCTTTCTTT. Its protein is CASSGTGLGTEAFF.

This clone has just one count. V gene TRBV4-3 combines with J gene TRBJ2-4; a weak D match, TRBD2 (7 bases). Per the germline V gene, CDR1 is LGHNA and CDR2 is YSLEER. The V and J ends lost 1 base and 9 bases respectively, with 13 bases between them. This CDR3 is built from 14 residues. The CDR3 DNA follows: TGCGCCAGCAGCCAAGGCGGGGGCCCCACCATTCAGTACTTC. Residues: CASSQGGGPTIQYF.

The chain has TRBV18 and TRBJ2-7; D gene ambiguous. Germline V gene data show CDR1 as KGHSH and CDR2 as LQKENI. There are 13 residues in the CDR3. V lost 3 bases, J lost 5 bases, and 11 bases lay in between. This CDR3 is CASSPKLENEQYF. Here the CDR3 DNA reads TGTGCCAGCTCACCCAAGTTGGAGAACGAGCAGTACTTC.

The CDR3 DNA follows: TGTGCCAGCAGCCTTGGGACTAGCGGGAGAGTCGGGGAGCTGTTTTTT. Encoded protein: CASSLGTSGRVGELFF. The rearrangement uses TRBV2 and TRBJ2-2; 14 bases agree with TRBD2. The CDR3 runs 16 residues. J lost 7 bases, V lost 6 bases, and 7 bases had no gene match. Germline V gene sequence: CDR1 SNHLY, CDR2 FYNNEI.

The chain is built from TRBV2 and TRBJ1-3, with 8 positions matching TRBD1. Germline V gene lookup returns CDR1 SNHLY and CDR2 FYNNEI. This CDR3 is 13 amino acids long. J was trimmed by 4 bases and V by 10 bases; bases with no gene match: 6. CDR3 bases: TGTGCCACCCAGGGACAGGTCGGAAACACCATATATTTT. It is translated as CATQGQVGNTIYF.

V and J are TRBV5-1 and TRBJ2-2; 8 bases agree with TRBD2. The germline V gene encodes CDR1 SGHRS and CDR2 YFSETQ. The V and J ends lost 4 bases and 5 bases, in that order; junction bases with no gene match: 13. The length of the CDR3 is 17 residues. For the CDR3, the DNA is TGCGCCAGCAGCGCTGGGACTAGTTTGTCTATGACCGGGGAGCTGTTTTTT. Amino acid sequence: CASSAGTSLSMTGELFF.

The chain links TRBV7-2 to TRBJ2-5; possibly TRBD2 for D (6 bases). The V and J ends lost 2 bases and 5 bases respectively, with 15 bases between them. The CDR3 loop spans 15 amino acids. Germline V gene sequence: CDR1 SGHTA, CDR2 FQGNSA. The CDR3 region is CASSLSTTRGETQYF. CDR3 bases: TGTGCCAGCAGCTTATCAACAACACGGGGGGAGACCCAGTACTTC.

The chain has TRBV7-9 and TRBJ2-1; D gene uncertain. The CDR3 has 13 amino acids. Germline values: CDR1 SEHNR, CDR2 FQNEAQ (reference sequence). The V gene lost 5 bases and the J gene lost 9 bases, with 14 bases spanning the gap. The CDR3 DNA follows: TGTGCCAGCAGCACGCAGGTGGCGCGTGAGCAGTTCTTC. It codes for CASSTQVAREQFF.